What follows are 8 T cell receptor beta chains derived from one specimen sequenced in a study of Tregs in tolerant kidney transplant recipients. Sequencing used immunoSEQ multiplex PCR; TCRdb keeps in-frame clones, though not all of them. Of roughly 69,000 clones detected, 95% to 98% appear once; the ten largest clones hold approximately 0.34%. Sequenced here: Tregs from blood, sampled before the transplant. The receptors shown here come from a human donor who received a combined kidney and bone marrow transplant.

This rearrangement joins TRBV5-5 to TRBJ2-3; unclear D gene. CDR3 length: 12 amino acids. Germline V gives CDR1 SGHKS, CDR2 YYEKEE (reference sequence). Trimming stripped 4 bases from V and 3 bases from J, with 6 bases between. The CDR3: CASSARTDTQYF. The CDR3 DNA is TGTGCCAGCAGCGCCAGAACAGATACGCAGTATTTT. Combining the CDR3 with reference TRBV5-5 and TRBJ2-3 gives the whole variable domain DAGVTQSPTHLIKTRGQQVTLRCSPISGHKSVSWYQQVLGQGPQFIFQYYEKEERGRGNFPDRFSARQFPNYSSELNVNALLLGDSALYLCASSARTDTQYFGPGTRLTVL.

This sequence joins TRBV19 and TRBJ2-1; TRBD1 agrees at 8 bases. The CDR3 is 15 residues long. The V and J ends lost 4 bases and 2 bases, in that order; junction bases with no gene match: 4. Looked up from germline, CDR1 is LNHDA and CDR2 is SQIVND (reference sequence). The CDR3 loop reads CASSTQGGAYNEQFF. In DNA, the CDR3 is TGTGCCAGTAGTACACAGGGGGGCGCCTACAATGAGCAGTTCTTC.

J is TRBJ1-5 and V is TRBV5-4; D call uncertain. Germline V CDR1 and CDR2: SGHNT, YYREEE (reference sequence). The CDR3 totals 13 residues. Between the trimmed V and J ends, which lost 0 bases and 6 bases, there was a span of 7 bases. CDR3 sequence: CASSLAPSQPQHF. The CDR3 DNA follows: TGTGCCAGCAGCTTGGCCCCATCTCAGCCCCAGCATTTT.

The chain uses TRBV5-1 and TRBJ1-1, with D unresolved. Per the germline V gene, CDR1 is SGHRS and CDR2 is YFSETQ. V lost 0 bases, J lost 11 bases, and 11 bases lay in between. The CDR3 has 12 amino acids. The CDR3, as DNA: TGCGCCAGCAGCTTGGCCGGGGTTACGGCTTTCTTT. This sequence encodes CASSLAGVTAFF.

This chain uses TRBV4-1 with TRBJ2-2; 7 nucleotides match TRBD2. Germline V CDR1 and CDR2: MGHRA, YSYEKL. This CDR3 has 16 amino acids. V was pared by 6 bases and J by 4 bases, with 11 bases of the junction left unmatched. The CDR3: CASRPLAGVITGELFF. The CDR3 DNA is TGCGCCAGCAGACCCTTAGCGGGTGTTATCACCGGGGAGCTGTTTTTT.

The rearrangement uses TRBV5-6 and TRBJ1-2; unclear D gene. Per the germline V gene, CDR1 is SGHDT and CDR2 is YYEEEE. With 4 bases removed from V and 0 bases from J, the gap between germline ends came to 7 bases. There are 13 residues in the CDR3. CDR3 protein: CASSPATNYGYTF. The CDR3 DNA follows: TGTGCCAGCAGCCCTGCTACTAACTATGGCTACACCTTC.

The V gene is TRBV12-5, the J gene TRBJ2-1, with TRBD1 identical over 7 bases. CDR3 size: 15 residues. Germline V gene data show CDR1 as LGHNT and CDR2 as FRNRAP. Losses at the gene ends were 4 bases for V and 11 bases for J; bases not matched to a gene: 14. The CDR3 coding sequence is TGTGCTAGTGGTTCCCCCCGGACAGGCACCTTGAAGCAGTTCTTC. This codes for CASGSPRTGTLKQFF.

The J gene is TRBJ2-1, the V gene TRBV5-1; tentatively, D is TRBD2 (5 bases). CDR3 size: 16 residues. Trimming pared 2 bases from V and 0 bases from J, leaving 12 bases between. The germline gives CDR1 SGHRS, CDR2 YFSETQ. CDR3 sequence reads: CASSFGSGISYNEQFF. CDR3 DNA: TGCGCCAGCAGCTTTGGGTCGGGGATCTCCTACAATGAGCAGTTCTTC.